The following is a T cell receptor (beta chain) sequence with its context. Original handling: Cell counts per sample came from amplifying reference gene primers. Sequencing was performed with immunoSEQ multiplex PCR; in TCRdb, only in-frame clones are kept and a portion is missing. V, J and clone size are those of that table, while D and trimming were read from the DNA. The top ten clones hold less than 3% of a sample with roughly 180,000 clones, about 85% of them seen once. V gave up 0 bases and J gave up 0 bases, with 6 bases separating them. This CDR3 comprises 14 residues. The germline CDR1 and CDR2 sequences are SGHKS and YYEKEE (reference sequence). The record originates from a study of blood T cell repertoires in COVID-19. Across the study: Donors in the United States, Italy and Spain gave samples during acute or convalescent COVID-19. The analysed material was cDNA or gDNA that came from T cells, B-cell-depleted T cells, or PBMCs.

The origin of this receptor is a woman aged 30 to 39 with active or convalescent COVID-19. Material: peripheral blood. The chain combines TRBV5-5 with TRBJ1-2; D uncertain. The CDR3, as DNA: TGTGCCAGCAGCTTGGGGACTACTAACTATGGCTACACCTTC. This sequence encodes CASSLGTTNYGYTF.